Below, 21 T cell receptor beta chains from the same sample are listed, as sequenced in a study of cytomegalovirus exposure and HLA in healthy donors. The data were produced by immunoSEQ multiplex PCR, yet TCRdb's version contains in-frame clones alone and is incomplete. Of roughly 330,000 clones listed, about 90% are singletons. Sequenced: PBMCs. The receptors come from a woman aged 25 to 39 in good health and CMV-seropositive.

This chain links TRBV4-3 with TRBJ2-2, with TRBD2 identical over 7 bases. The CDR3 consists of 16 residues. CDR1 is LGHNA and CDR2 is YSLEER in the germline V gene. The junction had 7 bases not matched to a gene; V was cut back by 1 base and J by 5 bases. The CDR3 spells CASSQGRAGNTGELFF. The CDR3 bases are TGCGCCAGCAGCCAAGGTCGAGCGGGGAATACCGGGGAGCTGTTTTTT.

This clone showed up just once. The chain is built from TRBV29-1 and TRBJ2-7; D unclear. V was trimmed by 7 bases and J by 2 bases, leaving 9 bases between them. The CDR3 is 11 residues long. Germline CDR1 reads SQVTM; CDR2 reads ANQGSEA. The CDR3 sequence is CSALGAYEQYF. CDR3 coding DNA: TGCAGCGCCCTAGGCGCCTACGAGCAGTACTTC.

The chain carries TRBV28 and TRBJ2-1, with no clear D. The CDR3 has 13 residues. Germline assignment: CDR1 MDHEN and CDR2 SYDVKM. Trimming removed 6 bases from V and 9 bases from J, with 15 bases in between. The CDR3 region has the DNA TGTGCCAGCAGAGCCCCAGTTCCCATTGAGCAGTTCTTC. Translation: CASRAPVPIEQFF.

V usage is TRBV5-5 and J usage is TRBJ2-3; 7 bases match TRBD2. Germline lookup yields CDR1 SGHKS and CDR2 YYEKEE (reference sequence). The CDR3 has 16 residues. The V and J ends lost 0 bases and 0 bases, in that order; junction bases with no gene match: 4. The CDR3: CASSLVGGPSTDTQYF. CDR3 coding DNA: TGTGCCAGCAGCTTGGTGGGAGGGCCTAGCACAGATACGCAGTATTTT.

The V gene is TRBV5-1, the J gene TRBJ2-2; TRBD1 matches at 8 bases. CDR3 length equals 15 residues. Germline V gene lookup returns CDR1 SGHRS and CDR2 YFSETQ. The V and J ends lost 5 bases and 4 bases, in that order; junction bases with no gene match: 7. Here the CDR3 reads CASRTGDLATGELFF. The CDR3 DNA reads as TGCGCCAGCAGGACAGGGGACTTGGCCACCGGGGAGCTGTTTTTT.

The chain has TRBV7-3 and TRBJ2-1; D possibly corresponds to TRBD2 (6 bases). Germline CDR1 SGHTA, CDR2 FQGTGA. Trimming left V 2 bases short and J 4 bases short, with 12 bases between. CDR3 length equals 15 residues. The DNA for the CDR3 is TGTGCCAGCAGCTTAGGGACTGGACAATACAATGAGCAGTTCTTC. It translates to CASSLGTGQYNEQFF.

The CDR3 loop reads CASSLPWTGEGETQYF. In nucleotides, the CDR3 is TGTGCCAGCAGCTTACCCTGGACAGGGGAGGGGGAGACCCAGTACTTC. This rearrangement joins TRBV7-9 to TRBJ2-5; TRBD1 matches 9 bases. The CDR3 length is 16 residues. The V and J ends lost 2 bases and 5 bases, in that order; junction bases with no gene match: 9. Germline lookup yields CDR1 SEHNR and CDR2 FQNEAQ (reference sequence).

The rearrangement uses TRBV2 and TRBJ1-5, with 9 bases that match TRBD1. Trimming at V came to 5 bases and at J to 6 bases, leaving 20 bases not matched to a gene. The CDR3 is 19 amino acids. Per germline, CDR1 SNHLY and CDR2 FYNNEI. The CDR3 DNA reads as TGTGCCAGCAGTAAAAGACCGGGACAGGGTAGGCTTGTCGGTCAGCCCCAGCATTTT. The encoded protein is CASSKRPGQGRLVGQPQHF.

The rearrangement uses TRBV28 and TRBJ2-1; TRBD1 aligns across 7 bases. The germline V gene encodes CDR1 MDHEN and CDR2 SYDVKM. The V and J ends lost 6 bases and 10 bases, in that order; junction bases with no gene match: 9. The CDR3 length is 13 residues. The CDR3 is CASRQDRFVEQFF. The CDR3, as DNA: TGTGCCAGCAGACAGGACAGGTTCGTAGAGCAGTTCTTC.

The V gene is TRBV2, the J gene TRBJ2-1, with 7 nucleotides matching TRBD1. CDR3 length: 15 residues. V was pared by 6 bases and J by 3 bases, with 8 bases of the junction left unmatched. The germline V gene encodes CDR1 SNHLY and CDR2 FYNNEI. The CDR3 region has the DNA TGTGCCAGCAGCGAAACAGGGGTAAACTACAATGAGCAGTTCTTC. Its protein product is CASSETGVNYNEQFF.

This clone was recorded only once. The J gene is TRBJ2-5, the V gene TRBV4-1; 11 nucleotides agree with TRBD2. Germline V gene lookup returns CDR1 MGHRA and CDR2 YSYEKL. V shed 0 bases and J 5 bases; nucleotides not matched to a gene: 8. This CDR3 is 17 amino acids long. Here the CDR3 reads CASSQESVLAGEETQYF. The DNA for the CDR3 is TGCGCCAGCAGCCAAGAAAGTGTACTAGCGGGGGAGGAGACCCAGTACTTC.

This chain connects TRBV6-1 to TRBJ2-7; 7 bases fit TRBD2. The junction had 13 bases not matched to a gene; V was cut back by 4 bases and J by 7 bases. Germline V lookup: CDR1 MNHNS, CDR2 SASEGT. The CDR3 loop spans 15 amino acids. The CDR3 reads CASSVASGDLSEQYF. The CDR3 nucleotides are TGTGCCAGCAGTGTCGCGAGCGGGGACCTATCAGAGCAGTACTTC.

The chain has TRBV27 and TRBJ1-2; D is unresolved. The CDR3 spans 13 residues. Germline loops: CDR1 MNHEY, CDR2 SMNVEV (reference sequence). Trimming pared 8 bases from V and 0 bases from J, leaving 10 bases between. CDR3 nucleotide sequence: TGTGCCAGCCGCCCGGTGGCTAACTATGGCTACACCTTC. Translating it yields CASRPVANYGYTF.

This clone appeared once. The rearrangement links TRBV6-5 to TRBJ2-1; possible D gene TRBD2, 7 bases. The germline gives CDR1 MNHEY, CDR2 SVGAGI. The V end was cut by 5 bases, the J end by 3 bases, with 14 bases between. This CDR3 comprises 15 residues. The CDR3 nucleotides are TGTGCCAGCAGTCACCAGGGGAGGGGCTACAATGAGCAGTTCTTC. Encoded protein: CASSHQGRGYNEQFF.

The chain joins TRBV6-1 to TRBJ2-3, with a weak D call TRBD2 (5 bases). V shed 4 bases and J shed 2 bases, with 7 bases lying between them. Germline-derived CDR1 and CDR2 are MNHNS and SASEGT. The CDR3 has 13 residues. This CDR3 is CASSADFTDTQYF. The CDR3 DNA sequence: TGTGCCAGCAGTGCGGACTTCACAGATACGCAGTATTTT.

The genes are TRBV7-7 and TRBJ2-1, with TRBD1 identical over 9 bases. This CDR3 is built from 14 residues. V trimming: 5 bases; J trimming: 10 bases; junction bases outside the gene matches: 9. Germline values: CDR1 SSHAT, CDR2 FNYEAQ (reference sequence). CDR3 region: CASSPSPGQGEQFF. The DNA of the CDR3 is TGTGCCAGCAGCCCCTCCCCTGGACAGGGGGAGCAGTTCTTC.

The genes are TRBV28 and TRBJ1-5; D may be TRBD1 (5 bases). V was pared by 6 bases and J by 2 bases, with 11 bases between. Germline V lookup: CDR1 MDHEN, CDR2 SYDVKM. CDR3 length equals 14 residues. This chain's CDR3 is CASRTGPRNQPQHF. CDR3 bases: TGTGCCAGCAGAACGGGACCCCGCAATCAGCCCCAGCATTTT.

The CDR3 loop reads CASSISRRGKQGGIISQPQHF. The DNA of the CDR3 is TGTGCCAGTAGTATATCTCGTCGGGGCAAACAGGGAGGAATCATTAGTCAGCCCCAGCATTTT. The J gene is TRBJ1-5, the V gene TRBV19, with TRBD1 as a possible D gene (6 bases). This CDR3 spans 21 amino acids. Trimming took off 2 bases at V and 6 bases at J, with 32 bases between the two ends. CDR1 is LNHDA, CDR2 SQIVND, per germline (reference sequence).

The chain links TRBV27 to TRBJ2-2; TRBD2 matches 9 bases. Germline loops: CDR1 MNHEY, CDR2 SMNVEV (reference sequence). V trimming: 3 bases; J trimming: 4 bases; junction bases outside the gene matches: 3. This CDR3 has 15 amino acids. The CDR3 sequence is CASSFAGGVTGELFF. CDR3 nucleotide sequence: TGTGCCAGCAGTTTTGCGGGAGGGGTCACCGGGGAGCTGTTTTTT.

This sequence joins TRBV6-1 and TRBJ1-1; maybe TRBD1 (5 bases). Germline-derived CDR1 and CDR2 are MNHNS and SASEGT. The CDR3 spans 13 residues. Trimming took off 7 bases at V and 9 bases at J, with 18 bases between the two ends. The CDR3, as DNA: TGTGCCAGCAACACCGGGGGTTTTACTCAAGCTTTCTTT. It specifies CASNTGGFTQAFF.

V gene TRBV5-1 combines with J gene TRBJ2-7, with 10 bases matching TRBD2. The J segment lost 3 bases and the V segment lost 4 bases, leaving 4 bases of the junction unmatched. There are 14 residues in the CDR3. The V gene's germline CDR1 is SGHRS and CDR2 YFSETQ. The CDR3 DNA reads TGCGCCAGCAGCCTGTCTAGCGGGAGCTACGAGCAGTACTTC. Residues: CASSLSSGSYEQYF.